The 32 T cell receptor beta chains below come from one sample, sequenced in a study of T cells in Graves' hyperthyroidism and ophthalmopathy. TCR beta CDR3 region amplification was performed from RNA transcripts. An initial round of RT-PCR targeting the TCR CDR3 relied on the HTBI primer set. TCRdb ran MiXCR on the multiplex PCR reads and lists one entry per CDR3 protein. The repertoire includes 250,000 to 300,000 distinct CDR3 sequences, about 15% of them detected once, and around 31% sits in the top ten. Sequencing was done on a sample of blood. The receptor source for this set is a woman in her forties or fifties with Graves' hyperthyroidism that later progressed to Graves' ophthalmopathy.

This chain links TRBV29-1 with TRBJ2-2, with 8 bases that match TRBD1. Germline V CDR1 and CDR2: SQVTM, ANQGSEA. The CDR3 runs to 13 residues. V was pared by 4 bases and J by 6 bases, with 4 bases of the junction left unmatched. CDR3 sequence (DNA): TGCAGCGTTGGGATACAGGGGGCCGGGGAGCTGTTTTTT. It encodes CSVGIQGAGELFF.

This clonotype was seen at least ten times. The chain uses TRBV19 and TRBJ2-3; 9 bases line up with TRBD1. The CDR3 runs to 14 residues. Germline-derived CDR1 and CDR2 are LNHDA and SQIVND (reference sequence). Unmatched junction bases numbered 7, after V lost 4 bases and J lost 8 bases. The CDR3 loop reads CASSRGQGRFTQYF. The CDR3, as DNA: TGTGCCAGTAGTAGGGGACAGGGAAGGTTTACGCAGTATTTT.

To note about this clonotype: No conserved phenylalanine or tryptophan is present at the end of the CDR3, so a read error is the likely explanation. The V call is TRBV5-1, the J call TRBJ2-5; perhaps TRBD2 as D (7 bases). Germline loops: CDR1 SGHRS, CDR2 YFSETQ. V lost 4 bases to trimming and J lost 5 bases, with 9 bases between them. This CDR3 has 12 residues. The CDR3 DNA is TGCGCCAGCAGCGAGGGGGGGGAGACCCAGTACCTC. Amino acids: CASSEGGETQYL.

V is TRBV19 and J is TRBJ2-7; D may be TRBD1 or TRBD2 (5 bases each). The length of the CDR3 is 15 residues. V gave up 5 bases and J gave up 3 bases, with 17 bases separating them. The germline gives CDR1 LNHDA, CDR2 SQIVND (reference sequence). CDR3 DNA sequence: TGTGCCAGTAGTGCCTTACCGGGACCCGTCTACGAGCAGTACTTC. Translated, it gives CASSALPGPVYEQYF.

Ten or more counts support this clonotype. The gene calls are TRBV7-9 and TRBJ2-5; D is ambiguous. The CDR3 totals 15 residues. CDR1 is SEHNR, CDR2 FQNEAQ, per germline (reference sequence). V lost 2 bases and J 5 bases, leaving 15 bases between the germline ends. Here the CDR3 reads CASSLLASSRETQYF. CDR3 bases: TGTGCCAGCAGCTTATTGGCCAGTTCGAGGGAGACCCAGTACTTC.

This clonotype has a handful of counts. This chain links TRBV24-1 with TRBJ2-1, with a weak D call TRBD2 (6 bases). CDR1 is KGHDR and CDR2 is SFDVKD in the germline V gene. V was clipped by 1 base and J by 6 bases, with 12 bases between them. CDR3 length equals 15 residues. CDR3 sequence reads: CATSDLQRRGNEQFF. The CDR3 region has the DNA TGTGCCACCAGTGATTTACAGAGGCGGGGCAATGAGCAGTTCTTC.

This clonotype was picked up many times. The J gene is TRBJ2-7, the V gene TRBV29-1; D ambiguous. The CDR3 has 12 residues. Trimming shortened V by 6 bases and J by 1 base, and 10 bases separated the two germline ends. Looked up from germline, CDR1 is SQVTM and CDR2 is ANQGSEA. The CDR3 bases are TGCAGCGTGGAGACGGATTCCTACGAGCAGTACTTC. Translating it yields CSVETDSYEQYF.

This clonotype was observed at least ten times. V and J are TRBV13 and TRBJ1-1; 10 bases agree with TRBD1. The CDR3 loop spans 19 amino acids. Germline assignment: CDR1 PRHDT and CDR2 FYEKMQ (reference sequence). With 0 bases clipped from V and 3 bases from J, the junction kept 13 bases outside the gene matches. CDR3 residues: CASSLGRDRGPSWDTEAFF. The CDR3 DNA sequence: TGTGCCAGCAGCTTAGGCCGGGACAGGGGTCCTTCATGGGACACTGAAGCTTTCTTT.

This clonotype was found many times. This chain uses TRBV6-1 with TRBJ2-5; TRBD2 agrees at 7 bases. Germline lookup yields CDR1 MNHNS and CDR2 SASEGT. The junction had 3 bases not matched to a gene; V was cut back by 2 bases and J by 3 bases. The CDR3 is made up of 14 amino acids. CDR3 in amino acids: CASSENAGEETQYF. Written as DNA, the CDR3 is TGTGCCAGCAGTGAAAACGCGGGAGAAGAGACCCAGTACTTC.

This clonotype was observed a few times. This chain links TRBV20-1 with TRBJ1-2; unclear D gene. The V end was cut by 0 bases, the J end by 7 bases, with 15 bases between. There are 14 residues in the CDR3. Germline V CDR1 and CDR2: DFQATT, SNEGSKA (reference sequence). As DNA, the CDR3 is TGCAGTGCTAGAGATGGTCCGGGATTCTCTGGCTACACCTTC. This gives the protein CSARDGPGFSGYTF.

The genes are TRBV11-2 and TRBJ1-1; D is undetermined. Trimming took 5 bases from V and 0 from J, leaving 7 bases between them. The CDR3 sequence is 13 residues long. Germline CDR1 is SGHAT and CDR2 is FQNNGV. The CDR3 loop reads CASSARMNTEAFF. CDR3 in DNA: TGTGCCAGCAGCGCCAGGATGAACACTGAAGCTTTCTTT.

This clonotype was counted only a few times. The CDR3 sequence: CSVDSRDTLLSGNTIYF. CDR3 nucleotide sequence: TGCAGCGTTGACTCCAGGGACACCCTCCTCTCTGGAAACACCATATATTTT. V is TRBV29-1 and J is TRBJ1-3; D perhaps matches TRBD1 (6 bases). V lost 3 bases to trimming and J lost 0 bases, with 18 bases between them. Germline V gene sequence: CDR1 SQVTM, CDR2 ANQGSEA. This CDR3 region has 17 residues.

This clonotype was seen a handful of times. The CDR3 DNA reads TGCGCCAGCAGCTTGTCCGGGACAGGGGTCGGAAACACCATATATTTT. Its protein product is CASSLSGTGVGNTIYF. The chain combines TRBV5-1 with TRBJ1-3, with 10 bases matching TRBD1. CDR3 length: 16 residues. Trimming took 1 base from V and 4 from J; bases not matched to a gene: 5. Germline CDR1 and CDR2: SGHRS and YFSETQ. The whole variable domain, filled in from reference TRBV5-1 and TRBJ1-3, reads KAGVTQTPRYLIKTRGQQVTLSCSPISGHRSVSWYQQTPGQGLQFLFEYFSETQRNKGNFPGRFSGRQFSNSRSEMNVSTLELGDSALYLCASSLSGTGVGNTIYFGEGSWLTVV.

This clonotype showed up many times. V is TRBV4-1 and J is TRBJ2-2; TRBD1 aligns across 11 bases. This CDR3 comprises 18 residues. Per germline, CDR1 MGHRA and CDR2 YSYEKL. Trimming at V came to 4 bases and at J to 7 bases, leaving 14 bases not matched to a gene. The CDR3 DNA reads TGCGCCAGCAGCCCTAAGAACCCTGGACAGGGGGCCGGCGGGGAGCTGTTTTTT. Translated: CASSPKNPGQGAGGELFF.

Only a few counts were recorded for this clonotype. One end of the junction is discordant with germline, which a read error may explain. The chain is built from TRBV12-3 or TRBV12-4 and TRBJ2-4; 8 nucleotides align to TRBD1. The CDR3 runs to 14 residues. CDR3 nucleotide sequence: TGTACCAGCACCTTCGGACAGGGAGGTAACATTCAGTACTTC. It is translated as CTSTFGQGGNIQYF.

The rearrangement joins TRBV3-1 to TRBJ2-1; 7 bases line up with TRBD1. Germline CDR1 LGHDT, CDR2 YNNKEL (reference sequence). This CDR3 has 13 residues. V trimming: 4 bases; J trimming: 7 bases; junction bases outside the gene matches: 4. The CDR3 loop is CASSRGQPNEQFF. In DNA form, the CDR3 reads TGTGCCAGCAGCCGGGGACAGCCTAATGAGCAGTTCTTC.

This clonotype was counted only a few times. The chain uses TRBV29-1 and TRBJ1-2, with unresolved D. CDR1 and CDR2 (germline): SQVTM, ANQGSEA. V was pared by 4 bases and J by 5 bases, with 8 bases between. CDR3 size: 11 residues. The CDR3 is CSVVGGYGYTF. CDR3 DNA: TGCAGCGTTGTTGGTGGATATGGCTACACCTTC.

J is TRBJ2-2 and V is TRBV19; the D is unclear. The V and J ends lost 4 bases and 5 bases respectively, with 8 bases between them. CDR1 is LNHDA and CDR2 is SQIVND in the germline V gene (reference sequence). The CDR3 extends over 13 amino acids. The CDR3 DNA reads as TGTGCCAGTAGTACCCTCCTAACCGGGGAGCTGTTTTTT. This codes for CASSTLLTGELFF.

This clonotype was recorded many times. This may be a read error, as it is one base from a much larger clone. The chain uses TRBV28 and TRBJ2-3; possibly TRBD1 or TRBD2 for D (5 bases each). The CDR3 is made up of 14 amino acids. Trimming stripped 10 bases from V and 6 bases from J, with 20 bases between. Germline-derived CDR1 and CDR2 are MDHEN and SYDVKM. The chain's CDR3 is CANSLGDGADTQYF. The CDR3 DNA reads TGTGCCAACAGCCTCGGGGACGGGGCGGATACGCAGTATTTT.

The rearrangement uses TRBV18 and TRBJ2-2; D not certain. The CDR3 has 14 residues. Between the trimmed V and J ends, which lost 6 bases and 8 bases, there was a span of 16 bases. Per germline, CDR1 KGHSH and CDR2 LQKENI. The DNA of the CDR3 is TGTGCCAGCTCCTGGACCCCCCAAGTGGGGGAGCTGTTTTTT. It specifies CASSWTPQVGELFF.

This clonotype was recorded many times. The chain recombines TRBV7-9 with TRBJ2-7; the D call may be TRBD1 or TRBD2 (5 bases each). Germline V gives CDR1 SEHNR, CDR2 FQNEAQ (reference sequence). V was trimmed by 5 bases and J by 5 bases, leaving 13 bases between them. The CDR3 is made up of 13 amino acids. Here the CDR3 reads CASSPLGRDEQYF. CDR3 nucleotide sequence: TGTGCCAGCAGCCCCCTGGGACGGGACGAGCAGTACTTC.

This clonotype came up many times. The DNA for the CDR3 is TGTGCCAGCAGGACTGCCGGGACAGGGTCCTACGAGCAGTACTTC. Translation gives CASRTAGTGSYEQYF. J is TRBJ2-7 and V is TRBV6-1; 9 bases agree with TRBD1. This CDR3 has 15 amino acids. The V gene's germline CDR1 is MNHNS and CDR2 SASEGT. V lost 6 bases to trimming and J lost 1 base; unmatched junction nucleotides: 7.

V and J are TRBV5-6 and TRBJ2-1, with D possibly called TRBD1 or TRBD2 (5 bases each). The V gene's germline CDR1 is SGHDT and CDR2 YYEEEE. Trimming removed 6 bases at V and 8 bases at J, with 30 bases between. CDR3 length equals 18 residues. Here the CDR3 DNA reads TGTGCCAGCATCATCACGTCGGGGCCTCGATATAATAAGGATGAGCAGTTCTTC. This codes for CASIITSGPRYNKDEQFF. Full variable domain (outside the CDR3, taken from reference TRBV5-6 and TRBJ2-1): DAGVTQSPTHLIKTRGQQVTLRCSPKSGHDTVSWYQQALGQGPQFIFQYYEEEERQRGNFPDRFSGHQFPNYSSELNVNALLLGDSALYLCASIITSGPRYNKDEQFFGPGTRLTVL.

This clonotype was found many times. The chain has TRBV7-3 and TRBJ1-1; maybe TRBD1 (5 bases). This CDR3 spans 14 amino acids. V was pared by 6 bases and J by 0 bases, with 11 bases between. CDR1 is SGHTA and CDR2 is FQGTGA in the germline V gene. CDR3 in DNA: TGTGCCAGCAGTCCAGGGATAATGAACACTGAAGCTTTCTTT. This encodes CASSPGIMNTEAFF.

The chain has TRBV5-1 and TRBJ2-1; D is unclear. V was pared by 0 bases and J by 8 bases, with 12 bases between. This CDR3 has 14 residues. Germline V gene sequence: CDR1 SGHRS, CDR2 YFSETQ. CDR3: CASSLVGPPDEQFF. For the CDR3, the DNA is TGCGCCAGCAGCTTGGTCGGCCCCCCCGATGAGCAGTTCTTC.

This chain uses TRBV6-1 with TRBJ2-7; possibly TRBD1 or TRBD2 for D (6 bases each). Trimming took off 5 bases at V and 0 bases at J, with 17 bases between the two ends. From germline, CDR1 is MNHNS and CDR2 SASEGT. The CDR3 is 16 amino acids. CDR3: CASSPPGAISSYEQYF. The CDR3 nucleotides read TGTGCCAGCAGTCCCCCGGGGGCGATCAGCTCCTACGAGCAGTACTTC.

The chain has TRBV11-2 and TRBJ2-2, with 9 bases matching TRBD2. The CDR3 contains 18 residues. Germline lookup yields CDR1 SGHAT and CDR2 FQNNGV. J lost 0 bases, V lost 2 bases, and 7 bases had no gene match. In DNA form, the CDR3 reads TGTGCCAGCAGCTTATTAGGCCTAGCGGGGACGAACACCGGGGAGCTGTTTTTT. Amino acids: CASSLLGLAGTNTGELFF.

This clonotype was observed many times. V usage is TRBV12-3 or TRBV12-4 and J usage is TRBJ1-4, with 7 bases fitting TRBD1. The CDR3 spans 14 residues. The V gene end was trimmed by 6 bases and the J gene end by 7 bases; junction bases not matched to a gene: 8. CDR3 nucleotides: TGTGCCAGCAGCGGAGGGGGCGGGGGTGAAAAACTGTTTTTT. Its translation is CASSGGGGGEKLFF.

This clonotype was recorded many times. V and J are TRBV5-1 and TRBJ2-5; D not resolved. This CDR3 spans 10 amino acids. CDR1 is SGHRS, CDR2 YFSETQ, per germline. V lost 5 bases to trimming and J lost 4 bases, with 3 bases between them. Here the CDR3 DNA reads TGCGCCAGCAGAGCAGAGACCCAGTACTTC. Its protein product is CASRAETQYF.

The rearrangement joins TRBV5-1 to TRBJ2-1; TRBD1 matches at 9 bases. This CDR3 spans 14 amino acids. Looked up from germline, CDR1 is SGHRS and CDR2 is YFSETQ. V was pared by 0 bases and J by 7 bases, with 2 bases of the junction left unmatched. CDR3 amino acids: CASSLGGQGNEQFF. The CDR3 nucleotides are TGCGCCAGCAGCTTGGGGGGACAGGGTAATGAGCAGTTCTTC.

This sequence joins TRBV28 and TRBJ2-7; D might be TRBD2 (6 bases). The CDR3 covers 14 residues. Per germline, CDR1 MDHEN and CDR2 SYDVKM. Between the trimmed V and J ends, which lost 1 base and 2 bases, there was a span of 9 bases. The CDR3 coding sequence is TGTGCCAGCAGTTTATTAGCGGAGACCTACGAGCAGTACTTC. This encodes CASSLLAETYEQYF.

This clonotype has at least ten counts. The chain has TRBV5-1 and TRBJ2-3; D perhaps matches TRBD1 (5 bases). The CDR3 covers 14 residues. Trimming took 0 bases from V and 2 from J, leaving 7 bases between them. Germline values: CDR1 SGHRS, CDR2 YFSETQ. In DNA, the CDR3 is TGCGCCAGCAGCTTGGGACAGACCACAGATACGCAGTATTTT. It specifies CASSLGQTTDTQYF.